Listed below are T cell receptor beta chains from one sample, sequenced in a study of T-cell memory formation after mild COVID-19. TCRdb processed the 5' RACE reads anew with MiXCR; each CDR3 protein has one entry. Of 200,000 to 250,000 distinct CDR3 sequences detected, roughly 27% appear once; the ten largest clones hold approximately 10%. Input material: PBMCs or a T cell subset sorted from them (not recorded which). The receptors stem from an adult woman who had mild COVID-19 (a few samples of this study predate the infection). Cell type and time point are not known. CDR3s include the opening cysteine and the closing phenylalanine or tryptophan. The D gene is left open where the match is weak.

d_call	v_call	j_call	cdr3_aa
-	TRBV20-1	TRBJ1-1	CSAQETGRGTEAFF
TRBD1	TRBV7-2	TRBJ2-6	CASSRGQGFLSGANVLTF
TRBD2	TRBV6-2/TRBV6-3	TRBJ2-1	CASTEWMASGSDEQFF
-	TRBV3-1	TRBJ1-5	CASSHPGGNQPQHF
TRBD1	TRBV20-1	TRBJ1-2	CSATGGGYGYTF
-	TRBV7-2	TRBJ1-2	CASSFNPDYGYTF
-	TRBV2	TRBJ2-3	CASSVVPTDTQYF
TRBD2	TRBV7-9	TRBJ2-1	CASSHLSAGGDNEQFF
TRBD2	TRBV2	TRBJ2-7	CASIAGTSGGYEQYF
TRBD2	TRBV24-1	TRBJ2-2	CATSPRTGTSGSTGELFF
TRBD2	TRBV29-1	TRBJ2-1	CSVKSGTGLNEQFF
TRBD2	TRBV20-1	TRBJ2-3	CSARVAGGLRTDTQYF
-	TRBV12-3/TRBV12-4	TRBJ1-2	CASSLNDYGYTF
TRBD1	TRBV29-1	TRBJ2-5	CSATQGAGKTQYF
TRBD2	TRBV20-1	TRBJ2-3	CSVQSGVTDTQYF
-	TRBV7-8	TRBJ1-1	CASSFGLKMNTEAFF
-	TRBV12-3/TRBV12-4	TRBJ2-7	CASSTSTEQYF